Presented here are 24 T cell receptor beta chains from one specimen sequenced in a study of shared clonotypes between healthy human individuals. Method: immunoSEQ multiplex PCR; TCRdb's copy keeps in-frame clones and lacks some. This table holds roughly 300,000 clones, around 86% found once. Sequencing was done on a sample of memory CD8+ T cells sorted from blood. Specified subset: CD45RO+ cells pooled with CCR7-negative TemRA cells. These receptors all stem from a man aged 18 to 30 in good health.

The chain has TRBV30 and TRBJ2-7, with 8 bases matching TRBD1. The CDR3 is made up of 15 amino acids. With 2 bases clipped from V and 1 base from J, the junction kept 7 bases outside the gene matches. Germline V CDR1 and CDR2: GTSNPN, SVGIG (reference sequence). The CDR3 sequence: CAWSWGTGLSYEQYF. DNA for the CDR3: TGTGCCTGGAGTTGGGGGACAGGACTATCCTACGAGCAGTACTTC. The full variable domain, completed using reference TRBV30 and TRBJ2-7, is SQTIHQWPATLVQPVGSPLSLECTVEGTSNPNLYWYRQAAGRGLQLLFYSVGIGQISSEVPQNLSASRPQDRQFILSSKKLLLSDSGFYLCAWSWGTGLSYEQYFGPGTRLTVT.

On this clone itself: The same CDR3 arises from other DNA sequences in this sample as well. This sequence joins TRBV9 and TRBJ2-7; D is possibly TRBD2 (5 bases). Looked up from germline, CDR1 is SGDLS and CDR2 is YYNGEE. V was shortened by 0 bases and J by 2 bases, with 12 bases between the two germline ends. This CDR3 has 15 amino acids. The chain's CDR3 is CASSVGLARTYEQYF. The CDR3 DNA sequence: TGTGCCAGCAGCGTAGGGTTAGCGCGAACCTACGAGCAGTACTTC.

V and J are TRBV30 and TRBJ2-1; D call uncertain. V was pared by 0 bases and J by 5 bases, with 11 bases between. Germline CDR1 is GTSNPN and CDR2 is SVGIG (reference sequence). There are 14 residues in the CDR3. The CDR3 DNA reads TGTGCCTGGAGTGTAACGACTTTAAACAATGAGCAGTTCTTC. Its translation: CAWSVTTLNNEQFF.

The rearrangement joins TRBV4-2 to TRBJ1-2; 8 nucleotides match TRBD1. The CDR3 spans 15 residues. After removal of 5 bases from V and 4 bases from J, the junction contained 9 bases not matched to a gene. CDR1 and CDR2 (germline): LGHNA, YNFKEQ. Here the CDR3 DNA reads TGTGCCAGCAGCGACATAGGACAGGGAGGCTATGGCTACACCTTC. Translating it yields CASSDIGQGGYGYTF.

The chain combines TRBV2 with TRBJ1-1; no firm D call. Per the germline V gene, CDR1 is SNHLY and CDR2 is FYNNEI. Trimming pared 8 bases from V and 8 bases from J, leaving 9 bases between. The CDR3 runs to 10 residues. DNA of the CDR3: TGTGCCAGCGGAGGAGCCGAAGCTTTCTTT. Its translation is CASGGAEAFF.

For this clone: Sequence at one end of the junction differs from germline and may be a read error. V usage is TRBV6-6 and J usage is TRBJ2-7; D remains ambiguous. CDR1 and CDR2 (germline): MNHNY, SVGAGI (reference sequence). The CDR3 runs 13 residues. This CDR3 is CASTYLEMREQYF. Here the CDR3 DNA reads TGTGCCAGCACTTACCTAGAAATGCGCGAGCAGTACTTC.

The V gene is TRBV11-2, the J gene TRBJ2-2, with a possible D match to TRBD2 (6 bases). The CDR3 has 15 residues. Germline CDR1 is SGHAT and CDR2 is FQNNGV. The V end lost 7 bases, the J end lost 3 bases, and 15 bases lay between the germline ends. In DNA form, the CDR3 reads TGTGCCAGCAACCACGGCGGGGCTTACACCGGGGAGCTGTTTTTT. Its translation: CASNHGGAYTGELFF.

This chain joins TRBV14 and TRBJ1-4; D call uncertain. CDR3 size: 15 residues. From germline, CDR1 is SGHDN and CDR2 FVKESK. V was shortened by 0 bases and J by 8 bases, with 13 bases between the two germline ends. CDR3 amino acids: CASSQDEGIVEKLFF. The CDR3 DNA reads TGTGCCAGCAGCCAAGACGAGGGTATCGTCGAAAAACTGTTTTTT.

The V and J genes are TRBV9 and TRBJ2-5, with D tentatively TRBD2 (6 bases). The CDR3 totals 15 residues. V was pared by 3 bases and J by 0 bases, with 12 bases between. CDR1 is SGDLS and CDR2 is YYNGEE in the germline V gene. In DNA form, the CDR3 reads TGTGCCAGCAGCGCCGAGAGCGGGTACCAAGAGACCCAGTACTTC. It is translated as CASSAESGYQETQYF.

To note about this clone: With a much larger clone just one base away, this may be a read error. This rearrangement joins TRBV5-6 to TRBJ1-1; D uncertain. The V and J ends lost 2 bases and 1 base respectively, with 6 bases between them. Germline CDR1 and CDR2: SGHDT and YYEEEE. CDR3 length equals 13 residues. The CDR3 sequence: CASSLTQNTEAFF. In DNA, the CDR3 is TGTGCCAGCAGCTTAACACAGAACACTGAAGCTTTCTTT.

The chain recombines TRBV5-6 with TRBJ2-7; tentatively, D is TRBD2 (5 bases). Trimming removed 2 bases at V and 1 base at J, with 7 bases between. Germline CDR1 is SGHDT and CDR2 is YYEEEE. This CDR3 contains 13 residues. CDR3 nucleotides: TGTGCCAGCAGCTTCGGGGAATCCTACGAGCAGTACTTC. Amino acid sequence: CASSFGESYEQYF.

This clone was recorded only once. The chain employs TRBV5-6 and TRBJ2-1; possibly TRBD2 for D (7 bases). Trimming left V 6 bases short and J 3 bases short, with 16 bases between. The CDR3 has 15 amino acids. Germline lookup yields CDR1 SGHDT and CDR2 YYEEEE. CDR3 sequence: CASNQGGAVYNEQFF. Written as DNA, the CDR3 is TGTGCCAGCAACCAAGGGGGGGCGGTCTACAATGAGCAGTTCTTC.

The chain employs TRBV4-3 and TRBJ2-1; no clear D. V was clipped by 0 bases and J by 10 bases, with 13 bases between them. This CDR3 is built from 14 residues. Germline V CDR1 and CDR2: LGHNA, YSLEER. The CDR3 DNA follows: TGCGCCAGCAGCCAAGATGTGCTGGGTCAAGAGCAGTTCTTC. As protein: CASSQDVLGQEQFF.

This clone has just a few counts. V and J are TRBV5-1 and TRBJ2-7; D uncertain. Per germline, CDR1 SGHRS and CDR2 YFSETQ. The CDR3 runs to 13 residues. The germline V and J ends were trimmed by 4 bases and 6 bases, with 14 bases remaining between them. In DNA form, the CDR3 reads TGCGCCAGCAGCCCAGCTGACAAACTCGAGCAGTACTTC. Its protein is CASSPADKLEQYF.

The CDR3 loop reads CASMEELTSYNEQFF. The CDR3, as DNA: TGTGCCAGCATGGAGGAGCTCACTAGCTACAATGAGCAGTTCTTC. This chain links TRBV27 with TRBJ2-1, with a weak D call TRBD2 (5 bases). The CDR3 is made up of 15 amino acids. CDR1 and CDR2 (germline): MNHEY, SMNVEV (reference sequence). Trimming removed 7 bases from V and 3 bases from J, with 16 bases in between.

The genes are TRBV6-6 and TRBJ2-7, with 7 bases identical to TRBD2. Germline V gene sequence: CDR1 MNHNY, CDR2 SVGAGI (reference sequence). This CDR3 is 13 amino acids long. The junction had 6 bases not matched to a gene; V was cut back by 6 bases and J by 4 bases. The CDR3 here is CASSLGTIYEQYF. The CDR3 DNA follows: TGTGCCAGCAGCCTAGGGACTATTTACGAGCAGTACTTC.

The chain is built from TRBV4-1 and TRBJ1-5; the D is unclear. CDR3 length: 15 residues. In germline, CDR1 is MGHRA, CDR2 YSYEKL. V lost 1 base, J lost 0 bases, and 7 bases lay in between. The CDR3 nucleotides are TGCGCCAGCAGCCAAGTACGGAATAGCAATCAGCCCCAGCATTTT. This codes for CASSQVRNSNQPQHF.

J is TRBJ2-1 and V is TRBV6-5; D might be TRBD1 or TRBD2, each matching 5 bases. Germline V gene sequence: CDR1 MNHEY, CDR2 SVGAGI. V was shortened by 2 bases and J by 7 bases, with 12 bases between the two germline ends. The CDR3 consists of 14 residues. The CDR3 sequence: CASSYRAWGNEQFF. CDR3 bases: TGTGCCAGCAGTTACAGGGCCTGGGGGAATGAGCAGTTCTTC.

The V call is TRBV12-5, the J call TRBJ1-1; D may be TRBD1 (5 bases). Per the germline V gene, CDR1 is LGHNT and CDR2 is FRNRAP. Trimming shortened V by 4 bases and J by 0 bases, and 12 bases separated the two germline ends. This CDR3 spans 15 amino acids. The CDR3 nucleotides are TGTGCTAGTGGTTCGGGGCTTGGGATGAACACTGAAGCTTTCTTT. Its protein is CASGSGLGMNTEAFF.

J is TRBJ2-2 and V is TRBV7-9, with 14 bases aligning to TRBD2. The CDR3 runs 18 residues. V was pared by 6 bases and J by 2 bases, with 8 bases of the junction left unmatched. CDR1 is SEHNR, CDR2 FQNEAQ, per germline (reference sequence). The CDR3 here is CASSRPGTSGGNTGELFF. The CDR3 DNA reads TGTGCCAGCAGTCGCCCCGGGACTAGCGGGGGAAACACCGGGGAGCTGTTTTTT.

This chain uses TRBV7-9 with TRBJ1-6; tentatively, D is TRBD1 (5 bases). Trimming took off 5 bases at V and 7 bases at J, with 15 bases between the two ends. The CDR3 spans 15 residues. The germline gives CDR1 SEHNR, CDR2 FQNEAQ (reference sequence). CDR3 DNA: TGTGCCAGCAGCCTCCTATGGGGCCGGAATTCACCCCTCCACTTT. Translation gives CASSLLWGRNSPLHF.

The count of this clone is one. The chain joins TRBV9 to TRBJ2-1, with 7 bases aligning to TRBD2. This CDR3 is built from 15 residues. Germline lookup yields CDR1 SGDLS and CDR2 YYNGEE. Unmatched junction bases numbered 4, after V lost 3 bases and J lost 1 base. CDR3 protein: CASSEAGVSYNEQFF. As DNA, the CDR3 is TGTGCCAGCAGCGAGGCGGGGGTGTCCTACAATGAGCAGTTCTTC.

V is TRBV19 and J is TRBJ2-7; 10 positions agree with TRBD1. Losses at the gene ends were 6 bases for V and 2 bases for J; bases not matched to a gene: 4. The CDR3 spans 14 residues. Germline V lookup: CDR1 LNHDA, CDR2 SQIVND (reference sequence). CDR3 residues: CASRRDRGTYEQYF. The CDR3 bases are TGTGCCAGTAGAAGGGACAGGGGAACCTACGAGCAGTACTTC.

A few counts support this clone. The rearrangement joins TRBV28 to TRBJ2-2; D is unresolved. Germline V gene data show CDR1 as MDHEN and CDR2 as SYDVKM. V was trimmed by 2 bases and J by 1 base, leaving 2 bases between them. CDR3 length: 13 amino acids. CDR3 amino acids: CASSLQNTGELFF. For the CDR3, the DNA is TGTGCCAGCAGTTTACAGAACACCGGGGAGCTGTTTTTT.